The clone carrying this T cell receptor (gamma chain) came up a few times. Antigen specificity is unknown. The data originate from a study of Vδ1+ human thymocytes. Study-wide results and caveats: Thymic TRG and TRD repertoires appeared highly polyclonal. Donors shared many TRG clonotypes but few TRD clonotypes. Despite high sort purity, roughly 19% of thymic T cell receptor delta sequences were Vdelta2.

RNA was extracted from the cells and then reverse transcribed. Pooled V-gene forward primers with one constant-region reverse primer generated the CDR3 amplicons by multiplex PCR. TCRdb reanalysed the multiplex PCR reads via CATT. This sample has tens of thousands of gamma-chain clones; 20% to 25% occur once, and the top ten carry under 2%. Germline-derived CDR1 and CDR2 are VENAVY and YDSYNSRV. The CDR3 covers 12 residues. Losses at the gene ends were 2 bases for V and 9 bases for J; bases not matched to a gene: 7. The sorted cells were CD3+ Vdelta1+ Vdelta2- thymocytes from alphabeta-depleted thymus. Between roughly 98% and 99.6% of sorted thymocytes were Vdelta1+.

Source material: Vdelta1+ gamma-delta thymocytes from the thymus. Noted subset: FACS-sorted CD3+ TCRalphabeta- TCRVdelta1+ TCRVdelta2- thymocytes. This sequence joins TRGV8 and TRGJ1 or TRGJ2. This TCR was recovered from a girl less than two years old who had congenital heart surgery. The CDR3 DNA sequence: TGTGCCACCTGGGATACCAGGGTTAAGAAACTCTTT. Its protein is CATWDTRVKKLF.